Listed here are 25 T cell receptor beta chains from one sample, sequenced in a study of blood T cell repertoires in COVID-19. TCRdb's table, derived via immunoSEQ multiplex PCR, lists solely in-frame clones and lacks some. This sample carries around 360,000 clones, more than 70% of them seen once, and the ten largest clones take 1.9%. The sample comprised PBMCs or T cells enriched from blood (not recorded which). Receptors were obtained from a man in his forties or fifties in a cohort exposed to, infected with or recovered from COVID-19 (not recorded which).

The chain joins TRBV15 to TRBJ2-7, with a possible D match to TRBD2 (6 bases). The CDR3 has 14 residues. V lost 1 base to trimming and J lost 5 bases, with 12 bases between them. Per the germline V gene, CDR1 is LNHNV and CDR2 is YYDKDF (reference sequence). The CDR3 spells CATSRVGGGDEQYF. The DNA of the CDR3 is TGTGCCACCAGCAGAGTCGGCGGAGGGGACGAGCAGTACTTC.

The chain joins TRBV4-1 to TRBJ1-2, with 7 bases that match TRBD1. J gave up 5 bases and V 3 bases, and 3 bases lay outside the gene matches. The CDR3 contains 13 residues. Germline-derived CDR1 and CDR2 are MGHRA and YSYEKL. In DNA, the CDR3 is TGCGCCAGCAGCCAGGGACAGTTTTATGGCTACACCTTC. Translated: CASSQGQFYGYTF.

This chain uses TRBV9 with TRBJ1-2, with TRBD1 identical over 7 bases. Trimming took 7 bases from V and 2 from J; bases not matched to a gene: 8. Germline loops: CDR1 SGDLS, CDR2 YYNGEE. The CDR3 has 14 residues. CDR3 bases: TGTGCCAGCGCCCGGGAGGGGGCGAACTATGGCTACACCTTC. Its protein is CASAREGANYGYTF. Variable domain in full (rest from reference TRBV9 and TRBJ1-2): DSGVTQTPKHLITATGQRVTLRCSPRSGDLSVYWYQQSLDQGLQFLIQYYNGEERAKGNILERFSAQQFPDLHSELNLSSLELGDSALYFCASAREGANYGYTFGSGTRLTVV.

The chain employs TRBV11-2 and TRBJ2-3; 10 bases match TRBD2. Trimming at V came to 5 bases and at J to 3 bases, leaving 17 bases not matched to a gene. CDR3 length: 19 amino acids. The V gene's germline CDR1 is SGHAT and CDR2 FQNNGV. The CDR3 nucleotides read TGTGCCAGCAGCCGAGGGGTAGCTAGCGGGAGTTTAAGGACAGATACGCAGTATTTT. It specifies CASSRGVASGSLRTDTQYF.

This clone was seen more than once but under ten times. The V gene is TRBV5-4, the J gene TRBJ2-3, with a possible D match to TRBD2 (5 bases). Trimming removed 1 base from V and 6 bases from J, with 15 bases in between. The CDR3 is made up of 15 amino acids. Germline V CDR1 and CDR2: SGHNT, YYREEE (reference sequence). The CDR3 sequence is CASSLKLGDADTQYF. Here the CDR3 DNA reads TGTGCCAGCAGCTTGAAACTAGGCGACGCCGATACGCAGTATTTT.

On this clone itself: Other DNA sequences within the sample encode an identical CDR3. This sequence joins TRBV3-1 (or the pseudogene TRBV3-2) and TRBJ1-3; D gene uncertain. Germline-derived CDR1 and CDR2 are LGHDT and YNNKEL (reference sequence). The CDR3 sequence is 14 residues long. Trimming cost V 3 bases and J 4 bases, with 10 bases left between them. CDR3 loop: CASSQGRAGNTIYF. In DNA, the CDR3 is TGTGCCAGCAGCCAGGGGAGGGCGGGAAACACCATATATTTT.

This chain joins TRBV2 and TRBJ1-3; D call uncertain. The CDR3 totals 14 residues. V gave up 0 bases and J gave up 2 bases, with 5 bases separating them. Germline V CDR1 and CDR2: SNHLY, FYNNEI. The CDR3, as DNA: TGTGCCAGCAGTGAAGCACGGGCTGGAAACACCATATATTTT. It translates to CASSEARAGNTIYF.

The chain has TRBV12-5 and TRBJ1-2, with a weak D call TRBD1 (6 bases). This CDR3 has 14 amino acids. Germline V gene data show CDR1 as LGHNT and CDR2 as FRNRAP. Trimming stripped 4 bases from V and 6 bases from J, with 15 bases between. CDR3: CASGSPPNRDGYTF. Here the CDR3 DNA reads TGTGCTAGTGGTTCACCCCCTAACAGGGATGGCTACACCTTC. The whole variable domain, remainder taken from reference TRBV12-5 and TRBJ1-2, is DARVTQTPRHKVTEMGQEVTMRCQPILGHNTVFWYRQTMMQGLELLAYFRNRAPLDDSGMPKDRFSAEMPDATLATLKIQPSEPRDSAVYFCASGSPPNRDGYTFGSGTRLTVV.

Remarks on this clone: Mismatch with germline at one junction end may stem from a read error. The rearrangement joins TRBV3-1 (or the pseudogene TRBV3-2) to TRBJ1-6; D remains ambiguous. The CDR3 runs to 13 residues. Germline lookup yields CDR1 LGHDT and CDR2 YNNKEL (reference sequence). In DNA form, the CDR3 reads TGTGCCAGCAGCCAAGATCCTAATCCACCCCTCCACTTT. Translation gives CASSQDPNPPLHF.

The CDR3 loop reads CASSDGTSGNQQFF. The DNA of the CDR3 is TGCGCCAGCAGCGACGGGACTAGCGGAAACCAGCAGTTCTTC. V usage is TRBV5-1 and J usage is TRBJ2-1; 11 nucleotides match TRBD2. This CDR3 spans 14 amino acids. V shed 4 bases, J shed 11 bases, and the junction held 8 bases outside the gene matches. Germline V lookup: CDR1 SGHRS, CDR2 YFSETQ.

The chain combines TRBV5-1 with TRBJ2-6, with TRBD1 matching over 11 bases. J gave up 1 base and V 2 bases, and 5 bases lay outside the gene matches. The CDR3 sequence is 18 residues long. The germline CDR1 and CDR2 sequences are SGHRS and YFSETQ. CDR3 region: CASSFRGQGESGANVLTF. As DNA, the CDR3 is TGCGCCAGCAGCTTTCGGGGACAGGGGGAATCTGGGGCCAACGTCCTGACTTTC. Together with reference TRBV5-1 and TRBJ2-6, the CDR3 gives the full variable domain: KAGVTQTPRYLIKTRGQQVTLSCSPISGHRSVSWYQQTPGQGLQFLFEYFSETQRNKGNFPGRFSGRQFSNSRSEMNVSTLELGDSALYLCASSFRGQGESGANVLTFGAGSRLTVL.

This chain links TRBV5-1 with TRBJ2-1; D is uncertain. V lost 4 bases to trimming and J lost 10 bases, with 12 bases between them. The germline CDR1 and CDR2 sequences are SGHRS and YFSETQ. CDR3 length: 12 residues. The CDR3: CASSTTPPEQFF. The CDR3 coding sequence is TGCGCCAGCAGCACGACTCCCCCCGAGCAGTTCTTC.

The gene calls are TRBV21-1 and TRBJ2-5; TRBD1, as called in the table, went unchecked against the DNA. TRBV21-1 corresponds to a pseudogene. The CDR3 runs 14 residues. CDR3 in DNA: TGTGCCAGCACCCTAGGGGGTTGTTATGAGACCCAGTACTTC. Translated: CASTLGGCYETQYF.

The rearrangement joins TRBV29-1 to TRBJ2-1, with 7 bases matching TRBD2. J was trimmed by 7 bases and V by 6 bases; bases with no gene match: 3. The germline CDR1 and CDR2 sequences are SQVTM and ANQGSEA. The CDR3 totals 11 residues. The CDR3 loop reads CSVRERNEQFF. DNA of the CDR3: TGCAGCGTGCGGGAGAGGAATGAGCAGTTCTTC.

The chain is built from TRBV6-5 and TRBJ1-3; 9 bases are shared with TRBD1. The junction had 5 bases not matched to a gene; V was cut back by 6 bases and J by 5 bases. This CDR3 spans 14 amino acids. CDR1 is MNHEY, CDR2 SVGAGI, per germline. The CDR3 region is CASRRGQGRNTIYF. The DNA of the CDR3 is TGTGCCAGCAGGAGGGGACAGGGCAGAAACACCATATATTTT.

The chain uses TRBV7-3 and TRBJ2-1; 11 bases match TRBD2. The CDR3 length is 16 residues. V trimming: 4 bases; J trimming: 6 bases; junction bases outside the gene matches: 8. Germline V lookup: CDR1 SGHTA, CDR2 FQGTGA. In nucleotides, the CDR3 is TGTGCCAGCAGCTACCCCGAAGGACTAGCGGGCAATGAGCAGTTCTTC. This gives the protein CASSYPEGLAGNEQFF.

CDR3 region: CASSSLQGGNEQYF. The CDR3 DNA sequence: TGCGCCAGCAGCTCGCTACAGGGTGGGAACGAGCAGTACTTC. The chain has TRBV5-1 and TRBJ2-7; the D gene is possibly TRBD1 (6 bases). V lost 3 bases to trimming and J lost 5 bases, with 15 bases between them. Germline loops: CDR1 SGHRS, CDR2 YFSETQ. The CDR3 extends over 14 amino acids. Supplemented by reference TRBV5-1 and TRBJ2-7, the full variable domain reads KAGVTQTPRYLIKTRGQQVTLSCSPISGHRSVSWYQQTPGQGLQFLFEYFSETQRNKGNFPGRFSGRQFSNSRSEMNVSTLELGDSALYLCASSSLQGGNEQYFGPGTRLTVT.

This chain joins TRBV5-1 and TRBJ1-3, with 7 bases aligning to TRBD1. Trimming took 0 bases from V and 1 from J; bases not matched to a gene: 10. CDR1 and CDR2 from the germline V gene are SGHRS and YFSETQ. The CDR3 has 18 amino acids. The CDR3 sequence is CASSLGGWQGVSGNTIYF. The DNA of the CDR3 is TGCGCCAGCAGCTTGGGGGGCTGGCAGGGGGTTTCTGGAAACACCATATATTTT.

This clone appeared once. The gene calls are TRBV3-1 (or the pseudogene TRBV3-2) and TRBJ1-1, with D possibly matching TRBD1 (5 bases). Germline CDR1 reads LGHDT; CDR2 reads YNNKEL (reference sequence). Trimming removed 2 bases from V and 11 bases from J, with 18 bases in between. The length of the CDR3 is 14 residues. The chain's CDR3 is CASSQFLGQTEAFF. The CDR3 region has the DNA TGTGCCAGCAGCCAATTCTTGGGGCAGACCGAGGCTTTCTTT.

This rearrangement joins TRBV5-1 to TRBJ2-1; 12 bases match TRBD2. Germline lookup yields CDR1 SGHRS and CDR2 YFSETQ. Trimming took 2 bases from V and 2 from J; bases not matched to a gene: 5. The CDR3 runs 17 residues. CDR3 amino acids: CASSFFRTSGTYNEQFF. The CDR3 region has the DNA TGCGCCAGCAGCTTTTTCCGGACTAGCGGGACCTACAATGAGCAGTTCTTC.

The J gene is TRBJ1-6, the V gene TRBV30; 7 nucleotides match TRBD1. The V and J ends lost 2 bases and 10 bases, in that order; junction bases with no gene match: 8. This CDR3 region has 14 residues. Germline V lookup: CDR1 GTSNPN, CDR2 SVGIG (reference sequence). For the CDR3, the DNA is TGTGCCTGGAGTACGCCAGGGGGAAGGTCACCCCTCCACTTT. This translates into CAWSTPGGRSPLHF.

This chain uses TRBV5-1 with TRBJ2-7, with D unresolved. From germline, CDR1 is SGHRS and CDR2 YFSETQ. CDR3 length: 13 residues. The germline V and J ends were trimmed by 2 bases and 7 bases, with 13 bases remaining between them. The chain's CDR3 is CASSFTSTLEQYF. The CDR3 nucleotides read TGCGCCAGCAGCTTCACCAGTACCTTGGAGCAGTACTTC.

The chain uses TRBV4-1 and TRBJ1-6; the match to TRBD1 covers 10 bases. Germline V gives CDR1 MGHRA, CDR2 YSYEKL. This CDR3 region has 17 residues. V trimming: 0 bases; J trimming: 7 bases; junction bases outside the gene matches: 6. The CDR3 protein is CASSQEGGGQGNSPLHF. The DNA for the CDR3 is TGCGCCAGCAGCCAAGAGGGTGGGGGACAGGGGAATTCACCCCTCCACTTT.

The CDR3 is CASSSGRRLAGIFSYNEQFF. The CDR3 DNA reads TGCGCCAGCAGCTCAGGACGAAGACTAGCGGGAATATTCTCCTACAATGAGCAGTTCTTC. This chain connects TRBV5-1 to TRBJ2-1, with TRBD2 matching 11 bases. The J segment lost 0 bases and the V segment lost 3 bases, leaving 14 bases of the junction unmatched. This CDR3 has 20 residues. The germline V gene encodes CDR1 SGHRS and CDR2 YFSETQ.

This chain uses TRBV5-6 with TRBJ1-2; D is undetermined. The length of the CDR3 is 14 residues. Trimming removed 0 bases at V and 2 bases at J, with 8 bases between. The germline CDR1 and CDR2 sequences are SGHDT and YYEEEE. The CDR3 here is CASSLALLNYGYTF. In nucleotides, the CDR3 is TGTGCCAGCAGCTTGGCCCTGTTGAACTATGGCTACACCTTC.